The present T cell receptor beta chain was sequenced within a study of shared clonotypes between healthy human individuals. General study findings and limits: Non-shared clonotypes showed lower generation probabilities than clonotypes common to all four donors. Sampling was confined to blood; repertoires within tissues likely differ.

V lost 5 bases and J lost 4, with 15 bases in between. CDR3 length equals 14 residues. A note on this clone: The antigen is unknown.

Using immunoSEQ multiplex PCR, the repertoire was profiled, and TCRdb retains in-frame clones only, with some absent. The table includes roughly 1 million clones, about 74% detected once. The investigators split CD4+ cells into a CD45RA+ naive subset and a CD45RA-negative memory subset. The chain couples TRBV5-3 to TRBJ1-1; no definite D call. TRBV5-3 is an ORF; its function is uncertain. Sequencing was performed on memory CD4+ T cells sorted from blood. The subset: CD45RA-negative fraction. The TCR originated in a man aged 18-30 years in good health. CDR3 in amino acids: CARSLWPKGTEAFF. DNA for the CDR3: TGTGCCAGAAGTCTCTGGCCCAAGGGCACTGAAGCTTTCTTT.